This T cell receptor beta chain was identified in a study of T cell responses to AZD1222 COVID-19 vaccine. This CDR3 contains 14 residues. V was pared by 0 bases and J by 1 base, with 5 bases between. Looked up from germline, CDR1 is SGHDT and CDR2 is YYEEEE. Clones were sequenced by immunoSEQ multiplex PCR, and TCRdb holds only the in-frame ones, with some missing. This sample yields 170,000 or so clones, of which just over 85% are seen a single time; approximately 10% belongs to the top ten. This receptor was identified in an adult who received the AZD1222 COVID-19 vaccine. This specimen consisted of peripheral blood, obtained 28 days after the second AZD1222 dose. The rearrangement links TRBV5-6 to TRBJ1-5; D ambiguous. The CDR3 sequence: CASSLGPSNQPQHF. CDR3 nucleotide sequence: TGTGCCAGCAGCTTGGGTCCCAGCAATCAGCCCCAGCATTTT.